This T cell receptor (beta chain) was observed in a study of tumor and adjacent non-tumor tissue in lung cancer. This CDR3 is 16 amino acids long. CDR1 SQVTM and CDR2 ANQGSEA come from the germline V gene. Concerning this clonotype itself: This may be a read error, as it is one base from a much larger clone.

This sample's RNA came from whole unsorted tissue. A modified ARM-PCR protocol with three rounds of nested PCR amplified TCRbeta. TCRdb passed the multiplex PCR reads through MiXCR, listing each CDR3 protein once. The sample holds tens of thousands of distinct CDR3 sequences, about 60% seen once. This TCR was sampled from a man aged 50 to 60 with non-small cell lung cancer. The V gene is TRBV29-1, the J gene TRBJ2-7; 10 nucleotides match TRBD2. Sequencing used lung tumor tissue. In nucleotides, the CDR3 is TGCAACGTTGAAGATTGGGCTAGCGGGGGAACGAAGGAGCAGTACTTC. This translates into CNVEDWASGGTKEQYF.